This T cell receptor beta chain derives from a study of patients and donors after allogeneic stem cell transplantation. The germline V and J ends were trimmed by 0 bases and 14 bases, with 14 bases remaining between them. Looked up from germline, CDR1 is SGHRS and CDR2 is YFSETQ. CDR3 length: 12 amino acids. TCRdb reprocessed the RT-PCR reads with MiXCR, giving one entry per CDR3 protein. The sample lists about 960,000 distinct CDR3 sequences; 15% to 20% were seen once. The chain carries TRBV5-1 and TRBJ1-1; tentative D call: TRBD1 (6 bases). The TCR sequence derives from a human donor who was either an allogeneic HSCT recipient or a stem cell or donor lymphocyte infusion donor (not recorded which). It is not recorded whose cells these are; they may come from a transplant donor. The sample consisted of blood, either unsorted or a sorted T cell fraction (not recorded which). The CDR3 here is CASSLEGGQWFF. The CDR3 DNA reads TGCGCCAGCAGCTTGGAGGGGGGACAATGGTTCTTT.